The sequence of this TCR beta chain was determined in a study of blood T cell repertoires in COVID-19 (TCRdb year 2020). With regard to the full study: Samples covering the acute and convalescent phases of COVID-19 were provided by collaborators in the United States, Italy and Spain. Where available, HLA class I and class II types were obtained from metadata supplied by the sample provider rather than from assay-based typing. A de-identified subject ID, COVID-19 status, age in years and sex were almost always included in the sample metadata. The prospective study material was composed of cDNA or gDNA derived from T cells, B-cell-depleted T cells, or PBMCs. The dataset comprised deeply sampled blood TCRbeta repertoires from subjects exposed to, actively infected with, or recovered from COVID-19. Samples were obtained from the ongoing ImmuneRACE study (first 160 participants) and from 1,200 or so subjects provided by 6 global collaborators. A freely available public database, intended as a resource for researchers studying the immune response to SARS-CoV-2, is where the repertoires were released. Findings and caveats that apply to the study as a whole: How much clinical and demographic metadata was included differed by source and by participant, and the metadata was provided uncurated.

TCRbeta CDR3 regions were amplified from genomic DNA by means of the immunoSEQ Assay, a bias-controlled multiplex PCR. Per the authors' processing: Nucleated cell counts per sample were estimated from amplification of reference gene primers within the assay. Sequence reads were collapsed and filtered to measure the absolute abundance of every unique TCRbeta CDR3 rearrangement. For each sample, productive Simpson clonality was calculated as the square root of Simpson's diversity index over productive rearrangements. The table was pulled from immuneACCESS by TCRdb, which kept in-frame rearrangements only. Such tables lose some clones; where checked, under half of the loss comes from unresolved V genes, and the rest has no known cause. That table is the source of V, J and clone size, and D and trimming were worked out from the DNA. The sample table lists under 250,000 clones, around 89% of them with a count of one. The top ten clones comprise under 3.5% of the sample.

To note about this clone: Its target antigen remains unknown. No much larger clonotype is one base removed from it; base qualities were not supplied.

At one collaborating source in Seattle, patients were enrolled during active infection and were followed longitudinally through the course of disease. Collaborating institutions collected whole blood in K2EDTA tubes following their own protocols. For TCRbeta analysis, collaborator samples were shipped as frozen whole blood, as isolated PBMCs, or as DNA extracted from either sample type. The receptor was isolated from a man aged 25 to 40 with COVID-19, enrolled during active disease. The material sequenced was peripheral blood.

DNA sequence: TGTGCCAGTAGTTTCAGACTAGCGGGCCCTAGCACAGATACGCAGTATTTT. It is translated as CASSFRLAGPSTDTQYF. Here the chain combines TRBV19 and TRBJ2-3, with 10 bases matching TRBD2. Here V drops 5 bases and J drops 0 bases, and the junction holds 8 bases not matched to any gene. Measured from the cysteine to the phenylalanine, the CDR3 is 17 residues long. The entry retains the CDR3 DNA only, 51 bases that are in frame from base 1. According to the germline V gene (reference sequence), CDR1 reads LNHDA and CDR2 reads SQIVND.